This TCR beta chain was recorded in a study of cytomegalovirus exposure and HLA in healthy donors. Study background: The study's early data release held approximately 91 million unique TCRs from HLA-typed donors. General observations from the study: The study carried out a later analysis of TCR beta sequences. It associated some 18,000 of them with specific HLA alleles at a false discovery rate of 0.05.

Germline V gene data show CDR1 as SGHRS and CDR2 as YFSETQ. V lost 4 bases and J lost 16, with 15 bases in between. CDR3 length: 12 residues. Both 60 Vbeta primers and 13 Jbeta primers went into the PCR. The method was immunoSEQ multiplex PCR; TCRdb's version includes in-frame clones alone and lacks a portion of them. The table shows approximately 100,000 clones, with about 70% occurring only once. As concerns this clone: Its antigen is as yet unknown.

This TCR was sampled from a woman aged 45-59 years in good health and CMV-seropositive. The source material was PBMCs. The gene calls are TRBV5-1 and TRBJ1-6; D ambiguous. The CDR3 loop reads CASSEPGATLHF. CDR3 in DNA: TGCGCCAGCAGCGAACCGGGAGCTACACTCCACTTT. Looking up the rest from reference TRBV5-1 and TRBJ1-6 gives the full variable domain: KAGVTQTPRYLIKTRGQQVTLSCSPISGHRSVSWYQQTPGQGLQFLFEYFSETQRNKGNFPGRFSGRQFSNSRSEMNVSTLELGDSALYLCASSEPGATLHFGNGTRLTVT.